The T cell receptor beta chain described here comes from a study of T cells in localized non-small cell lung cancer. The protocol was immunoSEQ multiplex PCR, while the TCRdb copy is restricted to in-frame clones and leaves out a portion. The sample holds some 2,500 clones, 25% to 30% seen once. Findings of the study overall: Higher blood T cell density went with longer overall survival.

Germline V CDR1 and CDR2: SGHNT, YENEEA. The CDR3 is 16 residues long. V lost 5 bases and J 5 bases, leaving 22 bases between the germline ends. This clone was detected a few times. As yet, its antigen is unknown. Here the sequenced sample was normal lung tissue next to the tumor, taken before any cancer treatment. The chain employs TRBV11-3 and TRBJ2-7; D possibly uses TRBD1 or TRBD2 (6 bases each). This receptor was taken from a man aged 40-75 years with stage II squamous cell lung carcinoma. Here the CDR3 reads CASSPSTGGPSDEQYF. As DNA, the CDR3 is TGTGCCAGCAGCCCTTCCACCGGGGGCCCCTCTGACGAGCAGTACTTC.